Detailed here is one T cell receptor beta chain. Germline CDR1 and CDR2: SGHRS and YFSETQ. This CDR3 comprises 13 residues. The ends were cut back, 4 bases at V and 3 bases at J, with 10 bases in the middle. Per the original methods: Using reference gene primer amplification, nucleated cell counts were estimated. Measured with immunoSEQ multiplex PCR; TCRdb has only the in-frame clones, and not every one. V, J and clone size derive from that table, while D and trimming were established from the DNA sequence. The table has around 130,000 clones, 70% to 90% seen once. This sample is drawn from a study of blood T cell repertoires in COVID-19. Study in general: Specimens from acute and convalescent COVID-19 originated in the United States, Italy and Spain. T cells, B-cell-depleted T cells, or PBMCs provided the cDNA or gDNA that served as material.

The chain couples TRBV5-1 to TRBJ2-5; the D gene is possibly TRBD1 (5 bases). Material: peripheral blood. The TCR was taken from a human donor in a cohort sampled during active COVID-19. In DNA form, the CDR3 reads TGCGCCAGCAGCCGACAGACAGAAGAGACCCAGTACTTC. Translation gives CASSRQTEETQYF.